The source of this TCR beta chain is a study of shared clonotypes between healthy human individuals. Regarding the study as a whole: When naive CD4 clonotypes were compared across a few donors, about 4.8% were shared.

After removal of 5 bases from V and 13 bases from J, the junction contained 7 bases not matched to a gene. This CDR3 contains 12 residues. CDR1 is LNHDA, CDR2 SQIVND, per germline (reference sequence). As for this clone: What it binds is not known.

Subsets obtained from CD4+ cells comprised CD45RA+ naive and CD45RA-negative memory cells. Study processing details: ImmunoSEQ gave junction-only sequences without quality scores, so filtering differed. Clones were read by immunoSEQ multiplex PCR, and TCRdb kept only the in-frame ones, dropping some. V and J calls and clone size come straight from that table; D and trimming were deduced from the DNA. Among hundreds of thousands of clones listed, about two thirds were seen once. Material: memory CD4+ T cells sorted from blood. Subset reported: CD45RA-negative fraction. The J gene is TRBJ1-4, the V gene TRBV19; 7 nucleotides align to TRBD1. This TCR came from a woman aged 25-40 years in good health. In nucleotides, the CDR3 is TGTGCCAGTAGTGGAGAACAGGGGCGACTGTTTTTT. This codes for CASSGEQGRLFF.